This TCR beta chain was identified in a study of OX40 agonist ivuxolimab in advanced cancers. Study as a whole: Administration of intravenous ivuxolimab to patients occurred every 2 weeks at 0.01 to 10 mg/kg.

The V and J ends lost 1 base and 4 bases, in that order; junction bases with no gene match: 13. CDR1 SGHVS and CDR2 FNYEAQ come from the germline V gene. The CDR3 is made up of 18 amino acids. Sampling of blood occurred at baseline, cycle 4 day 1, and cycle 7 day 1. Only in-frame clones appear in the TCRdb table, and some are missing; sequencing was by immunoSEQ multiplex PCR. The sample lists about 61,000 clones, over 80% occurring once. The chain employs TRBV7-6 and TRBJ2-3; TRBD2 agrees at 8 bases. The source material was CD4+ or CD8+ T cells sorted from blood, sampled in a trial of the OX40 agonist ivuxolimab. The sequence derives from an adult with an advanced solid tumor such as melanoma, head and neck, liver or kidney cancer. The chain's CDR3 is CASSLGHPAGVLPDTQYF. DNA for the CDR3: TGTGCCAGCAGCTTAGGTCATCCAGCGGGAGTATTGCCAGATACGCAGTATTTT. Full variable domain (missing parts from reference TRBV7-6 and TRBJ2-3): GAGVSQSPRYKVTKRGQDVALRCDPISGHVSLYWYRQALGQGPEFLTYFNYEAQQDKSGLPNDRFSAERPEGSISTLTIQRTEQRDSAMYRCASSLGHPAGVLPDTQYFGPGTRLTVL.